A selection of T cell receptor beta chains follows, all from one sample in a study of shared T cell receptors in the human thymus. Clones were sequenced by immunoSEQ multiplex PCR, and TCRdb holds only the in-frame ones, with some missing. The sample has 65,000 to 70,000 clones, 90% to 95% seen once. The sequenced sample was thymocytes. Every receptor here comes from a human donor. The CDR3 runs from the conserved cysteine through the conserved F or W. The D gene is left open where the match is weak. Some rows mark clone size as missing; the rest say once, few, many or name a class of expanded clone.

v_gene	d_gene	j_gene	abundance	CDR3nt	CDR3aa
TRBV19	NA	TRBJ2-3	NA	TGTGCCAGTAGTATACTTGCATCCAATACGCAGTATTTT	CASSILASNTQYF
TRBV28	NA	TRBJ1-1	NA	TGTGCCTGGGGGGCAGGGCGGGGTGAAGCTTTCTTT	CAWGAGRGEAFF
TRBV27	NA	TRBJ1-4	NA	TGTGCCAGCAGTTTATCGTCAGGGGCGGGGGATGGGGCTAATGAAAAACTGTTTTTT	CASSLSSGAGDGANEKLFF
TRBV19	TRBD1	TRBJ2-6	NA	TGTGCCAGTAGTGCCGACAGGGGACCTTGCTCTGGGGCCAACGTCCTGACTTTC	CASSADRGPCSGANVLTF
TRBV4-3	TRBD1	TRBJ1-5	NA	TGCGCCAGCAGCCAAGAGCCGAAATCAGGACAGGTCAATCAGCCCCAGCATTTT	CASSQEPKSGQVNQPQHF
TRBV27	NA	TRBJ2-1	NA	TGTGCCAGCAGTTTATCGGGAGGTGAGCAGTTCTTC	CASSLSGGEQFF
TRBV6-5	NA	TRBJ1-1	NA	TGTGCCAGCAGTTTTATCCGGGGGAACACTGAAGCTTTCTTT	CASSFIRGNTEAFF
TRBV6-1	NA	TRBJ2-3	NA	TGTGCCAGCAGTGAAAGCCTCTACGGGGATACGCAGTATTTT	CASSESLYGDTQYF
TRBV7-3	NA	TRBJ2-3	NA	TGTGCCAGCAGCCATCAGGAGGGGGGGAGAGTTCCCACAGATACGCAGTATTTT	CASSHQEGGRVPTDTQYF
TRBV29-1	TRBD2	TRBJ2-3	NA	TGCAGCGTTGAACGGGGGGGTTCAGGAGATACGCAGTATTTT	CSVERGGSGDTQYF
TRBV4-3	NA	TRBJ1-3	NA	TGCGCCAGCAGCCAAGACGCACTCTCTGGAAACACCATATATTTT	CASSQDALSGNTIYF
TRBV6-1	TRBD1	TRBJ2-5	NA	TGTGCCAGCAGTGAGAAGACCGGGACAGGGTATCGAGAGACCCAGTACTTC	CASSEKTGTGYRETQYF
TRBV19	NA	TRBJ1-6	NA	TGTGCCAGTAGTATAGGGGTAGGGTCACCCCTCCACTTT	CASSIGVGSPLHF
TRBV19	NA	TRBJ1-1	NA	TGTGCCAGTAGTAACTCTCGGGCTATCACTGAAGCTTTCTTT	CASSNSRAITEAFF
TRBV7-2	NA	TRBJ2-3	NA	TGTGCCAGCAGCTTTTGGACAGATACGCAGTATTTT	CASSFWTDTQYF
TRBV4-1	NA	TRBJ1-6	few	TGCGCCAGCAGCCAAGATGGTGACAGTCCTTCACCCCTCCACTTT	CASSQDGDSPSPLHF
TRBV10-1	NA	TRBJ1-3	NA	TGCGCCAGCAGTGAGTCAACCCAGCCAAGCACCCGAAACACCATATATTTT	CASSESTQPSTRNTIYF
TRBV4-1	TRBD1	TRBJ1-3	NA	TGCGCCAGCAGGGAAACAGGGGGAAGGGCTGGAAACACCATATATTTT	CASRETGGRAGNTIYF
TRBV4-3	TRBD1	TRBJ2-5	once	TGCGCCAGCAGCCAGAACCGGGACAGGGGCCGAGAGACCCAGTACTTC	CASSQNRDRGRETQYF
TRBV12-2	NA	TRBJ2-1	NA	TGTGCAAGTCGCTTAGGCCTAGCGGTAAACAATGAGCAGTTCTTC	CASRLGLAVNNEQFF
TRBV6-6	NA	TRBJ1-5	NA	TGTGCCAGCAGTTACGAACCTAATCAGCCCCAGCATTTT	CASSYEPNQPQHF
TRBV7-3	NA	TRBJ2-1	NA	TGTGCCAGCAGCTTAACGTTGGGGGGCTCCTACAATGAGCAGTTCTTC	CASSLTLGGSYNEQFF
TRBV6-5	NA	TRBJ1-3	NA	TGTGCCAGCAGCTTAACAGGGACTGGAAACACCATATATTTT	CASSLTGTGNTIYF
TRBV18	NA	TRBJ2-7	NA	TGTGCCAGCTCACCATTGGGGGGGCCGCACGAGCAGTACTTC	CASSPLGGPHEQYF
TRBV6-5	NA	TRBJ1-4	once	TGTGCCAGCAGTTACTCGCAGGGCGGGTTGGAAAAACTGTTTTTT	CASSYSQGGLEKLFF
TRBV27	NA	TRBJ2-3	NA	TGTGCCAGCACGTCCTGGGGGGCGCAGTATTTT	CASTSWGAQYF
TRBV6-6	NA	TRBJ2-7	NA	TGTGCCAGCAGTTACTCGAAGGGCGGAACCTACGAGCAGTACTTC	CASSYSKGGTYEQYF
TRBV5-1	TRBD1	TRBJ1-4	NA	TGCGCCAGCAGCCTAGTCCCGGGACAGGGCCCAACTAATGAAAAACTGTTTTTT	CASSLVPGQGPTNEKLFF
TRBV7-3	TRBD1	TRBJ1-1	NA	TGTGCCAGCAGTCCCCAGGATGGGCCGATACAGGGGGAGGGGACTGAAGCTTTCTTT	CASSPQDGPIQGEGTEAFF
TRBV9	TRBD1	TRBJ2-1	NA	TGTGCCAGCAGCGTAGGGGACAGGTCGGCCTACAATGAGCAGTTCTTC	CASSVGDRSAYNEQFF
TRBV19	TRBD1	TRBJ1-3	NA	TGTGCCAGCAACCCGACAGGGGATGCCACCATATATTTT	CASNPTGDATIYF
TRBV2	TRBD1	TRBJ2-7	NA	TGTGCCAGCAGTGAAACCGGATCATGGGGACAGTTCAGTCCTTACGAGCAGTACTTC	CASSETGSWGQFSPYEQYF
TRBV5-6	NA	TRBJ2-1	NA	TGTGCCAGCAGCCGGCATCCTAGCGAACCTAGTGAGCAGTTCTTC	CASSRHPSEPSEQFF